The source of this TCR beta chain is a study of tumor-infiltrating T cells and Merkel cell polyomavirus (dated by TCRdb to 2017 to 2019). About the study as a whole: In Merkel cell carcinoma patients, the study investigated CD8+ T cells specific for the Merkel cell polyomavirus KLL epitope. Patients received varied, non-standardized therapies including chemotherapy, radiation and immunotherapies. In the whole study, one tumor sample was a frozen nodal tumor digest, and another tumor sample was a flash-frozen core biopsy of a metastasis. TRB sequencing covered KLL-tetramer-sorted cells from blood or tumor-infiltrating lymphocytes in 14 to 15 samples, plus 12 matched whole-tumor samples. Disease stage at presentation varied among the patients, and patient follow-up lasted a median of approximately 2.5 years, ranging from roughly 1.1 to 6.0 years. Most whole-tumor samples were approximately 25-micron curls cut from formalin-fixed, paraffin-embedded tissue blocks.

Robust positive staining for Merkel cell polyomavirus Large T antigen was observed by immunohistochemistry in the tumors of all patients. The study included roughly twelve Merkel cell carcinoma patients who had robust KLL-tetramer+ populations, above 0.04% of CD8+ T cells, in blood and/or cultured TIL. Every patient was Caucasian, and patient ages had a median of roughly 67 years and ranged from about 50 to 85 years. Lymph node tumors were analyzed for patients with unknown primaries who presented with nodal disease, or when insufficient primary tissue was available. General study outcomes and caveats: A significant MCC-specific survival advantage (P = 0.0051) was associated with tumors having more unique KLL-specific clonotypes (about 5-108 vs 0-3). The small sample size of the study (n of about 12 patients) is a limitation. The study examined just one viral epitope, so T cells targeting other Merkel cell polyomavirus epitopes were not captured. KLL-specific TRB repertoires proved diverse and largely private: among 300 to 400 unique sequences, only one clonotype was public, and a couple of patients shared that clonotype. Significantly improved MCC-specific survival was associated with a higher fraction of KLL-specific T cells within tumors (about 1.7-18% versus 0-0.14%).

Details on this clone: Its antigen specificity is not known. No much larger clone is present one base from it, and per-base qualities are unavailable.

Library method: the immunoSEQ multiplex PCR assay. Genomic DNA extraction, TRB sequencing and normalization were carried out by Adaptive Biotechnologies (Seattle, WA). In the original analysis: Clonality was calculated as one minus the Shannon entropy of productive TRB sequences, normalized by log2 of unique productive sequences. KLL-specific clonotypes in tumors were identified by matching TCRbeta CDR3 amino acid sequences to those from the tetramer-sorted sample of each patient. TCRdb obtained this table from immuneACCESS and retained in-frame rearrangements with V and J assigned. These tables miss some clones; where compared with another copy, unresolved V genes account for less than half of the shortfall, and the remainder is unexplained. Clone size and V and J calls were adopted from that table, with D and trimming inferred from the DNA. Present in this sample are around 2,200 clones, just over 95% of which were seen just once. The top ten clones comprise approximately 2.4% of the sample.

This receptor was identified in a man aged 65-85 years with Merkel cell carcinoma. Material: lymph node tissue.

The sequence in DNA is TGTGCCAGCAGCGTAGGAGGCGGGAGCTTGGAGACCCAGTACTTC. Its translation is CASSVGGGSLETQYF. The chain is encoded by TRBV9 joined to TRBJ2-5; a stretch of 7 junction bases matches TRBD2. Including cysteine and phenylalanine, the CDR3 has 15 amino acids. The read is trimmed to its CDR3 DNA, 45 bases read in frame from base 1. CDR1 and CDR2 are drawn from the germline V gene: SGDLS, YYNGEE. V lost 0 bases and J lost 5 bases, and the count of bases not matched to a germline gene is 7.